The rows below give T cell receptor beta chains drawn from one sample of a study of technical replicates of blood from a few donors. Data came from immunoSEQ multiplex PCR; TCRdb stores just in-frame clones and leaves some out. The sample contains more than 80,000 clones, 95% of which appear only once. The specimen sequenced was T cells isolated from PBMCs. The receptors shown here come from a human donor in good health. CDR3s include the opening cysteine and the closing phenylalanine or tryptophan. D genes are given only for firm matches. Size values are once, few and many counts, or a class for expanded clones, and some rows have none.

j_call v_call clone_size d_call cdr3_aa cdr3_nt
TRBJ2-2 TRBV5-1 . TRBD1 CASSRDRGQDGELFF TGCGCCAGCAGCCGGGACAGGGGGCAGGACGGGGAGCTGTTTTTT
TRBJ2-6 TRBV19 . TRBD1 CASSIDRQGQGIYSGANVLTF TGTGCCAGTAGTATAGATCGCCAAGGACAGGGAATCTACTCTGGGGCCAACGTCCTGACTTTC
TRBJ2-3 TRBV7-3 once TRBD2 CASSPYSTSGRPEAPDTQYF TGTGCCAGCAGCCCATACTCGACTAGCGGGAGGCCGGAGGCGCCGGATACGCAGTATTTT
TRBJ1-4 TRBV5-8 . TRBD1 CASSFFGTGKEKLFF TGTGCCAGCAGCTTCTTTGGGACAGGGAAAGAAAAACTGTTTTTT
TRBJ1-5 TRBV7-9 . . CASSLGGSSNQPQHF TGTGCCAGCAGCTTAGGAGGCAGTAGCAATCAGCCCCAGCATTTT
TRBJ2-7 TRBV5-1 . . CASCADNQYEQYF TGCGCCAGCTGCGCGGACAACCAGTACGAGCAGTACTTC
TRBJ2-1 TRBV19 once TRBD2 CASAGTSGVNEQFF TGTGCCAGCGCAGGGACTAGCGGTGTCAATGAGCAGTTCTTC
TRBJ2-7 TRBV19 . . CASSGGGIYEQYF TGTGCCAGTTCTGGGGGGGGCATCTACGAGCAGTACTTC
TRBJ2-3 TRBV7-3 . TRBD1 CASSFLQRGQGGDTQYF TGTGCCAGCAGCTTCTTACAACGAGGACAGGGGGGTGATACGCAGTATTTT
TRBJ2-7 TRBV4-1 . . CASSHQDSRYEQYF TGCGCCAGCAGCCATCAGGACAGCCGTTACGAGCAGTACTTC
TRBJ1-4 TRBV5-8 . TRBD1 CASLTTGQGTPSLF TGTGCCAGCCTTACGACGGGACAGGGGACCCCTTCCCTTTTT
TRBJ2-7 TRBV7-6 . TRBD1 CASSLQGASYEQYF TGTGCCAGCAGCTTACAGGGGGCATCCTACGAGCAGTACTTC
TRBJ2-1 TRBV15 . . CATSRVRGHNIAVEQFF TGTGCCACCAGCAGAGTTAGGGGACACAACATAGCAGTTGAGCAGTTCTTC
TRBJ1-2 TRBV6-5 . TRBD1 CASSYWDRENYGYTF TGTGCCAGCAGTTATTGGGACAGGGAGAACTATGGCTACACCTTC
TRBJ1-1 TRBV15 . . CATSRGVYQVLGQAFF TGTGCCACCAGCAGAGGAGTGTATCAGGTGCTGGGGCAGGCTTTCTTT
TRBJ2-1 TRBV28 . . CASSSEREHAYNEQFF TGTGCCAGCAGTTCGGAACGGGAGCACGCCTACAATGAGCAGTTCTTC
TRBJ1-3 TRBV10-3 . . CASLPDGSSGNTIYF TGTGCCTCCCTCCCTGACGGGAGCTCTGGAAACACCATATATTTT
TRBJ2-1 TRBV19 . . CASRGIGEQFF TGTGCCAGTCGCGGGATAGGTGAGCAGTTCTTC
TRBJ2-1 TRBV5-1 . TRBD2 CASSPTGTSAQPDNEQFF TGCGCCAGCAGCCCCACCGGGACTAGCGCTCAACCCGACAATGAGCAGTTCTTC
TRBJ1-5 TRBV5-8 . TRBD1 CASSKGTAQVNQPQHF TGTGCCAGCAGCAAAGGGACAGCCCAAGTCAATCAGCCCCAGCATTTT
TRBJ2-6 TRBV9 . . CASSVTGSGANVLTF TGTGCCAGCAGCGTAACAGGGTCTGGGGCCAACGTCCTGACTTTC
TRBJ2-1 TRBV11-3 . TRBD2 CASSSGLSSYNEQFF TGTGCCAGCAGCTCGGGACTATCGAGTTACAATGAGCAGTTCTTC
TRBJ1-4 TRBV6-5 once . CASSYKGGKEKLFF TGTGCCAGCAGTTACAAGGGAGGGAAGGAAAAACTGTTTTTT
TRBJ2-2 TRBV4-3 once . CASSQGVGGREFYTGELFF TGCGCCAGCAGCCAAGGGGTTGGGGGGCGGGAGTTTTACACCGGGGAGCTGTTTTTT
TRBJ2-5 TRBV7-9 . . CASSFGAGEGTQYF TGTGCCAGCAGCTTTGGTGCAGGTGAAGGGACCCAGTACTTC
TRBJ1-4 TRBV29-1 . . CSAGLGREKLFF TGCAGCGCTGGACTAGGCCGGGAAAAACTGTTTTTT
TRBJ1-1 TRBV7-9 once TRBD1 CASSGQGGTEAFF TGTGCCAGCAGCGGACAGGGCGGCACTGAAGCTTTCTTT
TRBJ2-7 TRBV7-9 once . CASSRYPRVEWGYEQYF TGTGCCAGCAGCCGATACCCCAGGGTGGAGTGGGGATACGAGCAGTACTTC
TRBJ2-5 TRBV10-3 . TRBD1 CAISEAGTGFQETQYF TGTGCCATCAGTGAGGCCGGGACAGGCTTCCAAGAGACCCAGTACTTC
TRBJ1-1 TRBV7-9 . . CASSLSESEAFF TGTGCCAGCAGCTTAAGTGAGTCTGAAGCTTTCTTT
TRBJ1-4 TRBV7-9 . . CASSTLETAENEKLFF TGTGCCAGCAGCACCCTAGAGACTGCAGAGAATGAAAAACTGTTTTTT
TRBJ2-1 TRBV5-1 . TRBD2 CASSTRTSPVNEQFF TGCGCCAGCAGCACAAGGACTAGCCCGGTCAATGAGCAGTTCTTC
TRBJ2-3 TRBV29-1 . . CSASLTDTQYF TGCAGCGCCTCCTTAACAGATACGCAGTATTTT
TRBJ2-7 TRBV11-2 . TRBD2 CASSLGLAGLNYEQYF TGTGCCAGCAGCTTAGGACTAGCGGGCCTCAACTACGAGCAGTACTTC
TRBJ2-2 TRBV7-3 . . CASSPPGGLTGELFF TGTGCCAGCAGCCCGCCCGGAGGGCTAACCGGGGAGCTGTTTTTT
TRBJ2-4 TRBV10-3 . TRBD1 CAIGPGGEEKYIQYF TGTGCCATAGGACCAGGGGGCGAGGAAAAGTACATTCAGTACTTC
TRBJ2-3 TRBV19 . . CASTLSGYETDTQYF TGTGCCAGTACTTTGTCGGGGTATGAAACAGATACGCAGTATTTT
TRBJ2-1 TRBV21-1 . . CASSKVRIVGESRSSYNEQFF TGTGCCAGCAGCAAAGTACGGATAGTTGGGGAGTCGAGAAGCTCCTACAATGAGCAGTTCTTC
TRBJ2-7 TRBV4-3 . TRBD1 CASSQDSGGYEQYF TGCGCCAGCAGCCAAGATTCAGGGGGATACGAGCAGTACTTC
TRBJ1-4 TRBV4-1 . TRBD1 CASSRRQGAVEKLFF TGCGCCAGCAGCCGCCGGCAGGGGGCAGTAGAAAAACTGTTTTTT
TRBJ2-7 TRBV5-1 . TRBD1 CASSSRDRGLEQYF TGCGCCAGCAGCTCCCGGGACAGGGGGCTTGAGCAGTACTTC
TRBJ2-7 TRBV19 . TRBD1 CASSWGQGVKGEQYF TGTGCCAGTAGTTGGGGACAGGGGGTTAAAGGCGAGCAGTACTTC
TRBJ1-4 TRBV29-1 . TRBD1 CSVSLTGGNEKLFF TGCAGCGTATCTCTTACAGGGGGAAATGAAAAACTGTTTTTT
TRBJ2-7 TRBV5-4 once TRBD2 CASSLGRVGLAGGFFYKQYF TGTGCCAGCAGCTTGGGTCGTGTGGGACTAGCGGGGGGATTTTTCTACAAGCAGTACTTC
TRBJ1-1 TRBV27 . . CASSWDGGNSEAFF TGTGCCAGCAGTTGGGACGGAGGGAACTCCGAAGCTTTCTTT
TRBJ1-5 TRBV12-5 once . CASGPPGTILSNQPQHF TGTGCTAGTGGTCCACCCGGGACAATTCTGAGCAATCAGCCCCAGCATTTT
TRBJ2-1 TRBV25-1 . TRBD1 CASRSGGSSYNEQFF TGTGCCAGCAGATCAGGGGGTAGCTCCTACAATGAGCAGTTCTTC
TRBJ2-1 TRBV4-2 . . CASSQVRGIKDEQFF TGTGCCAGCAGCCAAGTACGGGGAATTAAGGATGAGCAGTTCTTC
TRBJ2-1 TRBV9 . . CASSFGGYEQFF TGTGCCAGCAGCTTCGGAGGCTATGAGCAGTTCTTC
TRBJ2-7 TRBV15 . TRBD2 CATSRGTSGSGMGEQYF TGTGCCACCAGCAGAGGTACTAGCGGGAGCGGTATGGGGGAGCAGTACTTC
TRBJ1-4 TRBV10-2 . . CASRTGYHEKLFF TGCGCCAGCAGAACAGGGTATCATGAAAAACTGTTTTTT
TRBJ1-1 TRBV7-9 . TRBD1 CASSVSQGAVTEAFF TGTGCCAGCAGCGTCTCACAGGGGGCGGTCACTGAAGCTTTCTTT
TRBJ1-2 TRBV6-6 few . CASSLAGRNYGYTF TGTGCCAGCAGTTTGGCAGGGCGGAACTATGGCTACACCTTC
TRBJ1-1 TRBV6-5 . TRBD1 CASSQLTQGSSEAFF TGTGCCAGCAGCCAACTGACACAGGGGAGCTCTGAAGCTTTCTTT
TRBJ1-2 TRBV19 . TRBD1 CASSPSGQGSYGYTF TGTGCCAGTAGTCCCTCAGGACAGGGATCGTATGGCTACACCTTC
TRBJ2-7 TRBV5-5 . TRBD1 CASSLAGTESYEQYF TGTGCCAGCAGCCTAGCCGGGACAGAATCCTACGAGCAGTACTTC
TRBJ2-7 TRBV6-6 . TRBD1 CASSQGQGAIYEQYF TGTGCCAGCAGCCAAGGACAGGGGGCCATCTACGAGCAGTACTTC
TRBJ2-1 TRBV6-6 . . CASSYHQEQFF TGTGCCAGCAGTTATCACCAGGAGCAGTTCTTC
TRBJ2-3 TRBV19 . . CASSIEARLTDTQYF TGTGCCAGTAGTATAGAGGCAAGACTCACAGATACGCAGTATTTT
TRBJ2-7 TRBV6-6 . . CASSEQESYEQYF TGTGCCAGCAGTGAGCAGGAATCCTACGAGCAGTACTTC